The 30 T cell receptor beta chains given below trace back to one sample, sequenced in a study of tissue T cells after allogeneic stem cell transplantation. Only in-frame clones appear in the TCRdb table, and some are missing; sequencing was by immunoSEQ multiplex PCR. The table records about 6,300 clones, about 73% of them present only once. This specimen was tissue from the rectum, taken at autopsy. These receptors were taken from a woman between 18 and 50 years old with breast cancer.

The V call is TRBV19, the J call TRBJ1-5, with a possible D match to TRBD1 (5 bases). The CDR3 length is 15 residues. CDR1 LNHDA and CDR2 SQIVND come from the germline V gene (reference sequence). Deletions cut 2 bases from V and 8 bases from J, with 16 bases between. The CDR3 spells CASSIYGGGDKPQHF. The DNA of the CDR3 is TGTGCCAGTAGTATATATGGGGGTGGGGATAAGCCCCAGCATTTT.

This chain connects TRBV2 to TRBJ2-5; D is undetermined. V was clipped by 4 bases and J by 2 bases, with 11 bases between them. Germline CDR1 SNHLY, CDR2 FYNNEI. The CDR3 length is 14 residues. The CDR3: CASSGTGPQETQYF. CDR3 DNA: TGTGCCAGCAGTGGTACTGGACCTCAAGAGACCCAGTACTTC. Combining the CDR3 with reference TRBV2 and TRBJ2-5 gives the whole variable domain EPEVTQTPSHQVTQMGQEVILRCVPISNHLYFYWYRQILGQKVEFLVSFYNNEISEKSEIFDDQFSVERPDGSNFTLKIRSTKLEDSAMYFCASSGTGPQETQYFGPGTRLLVL.

This sequence joins TRBV2 and TRBJ2-5; TRBD1 matches 11 bases. The CDR3 is 14 residues long. J was trimmed by 5 bases and V by 4 bases; bases with no gene match: 3. CDR1 is SNHLY and CDR2 is FYNNEI in the germline V gene. The CDR3 here is CASSAGTGGETQYF. The DNA for the CDR3 is TGTGCCAGCAGTGCCGGGACAGGGGGGGAGACCCAGTACTTC.

This clone was detected only once. V is TRBV6-5 and J is TRBJ2-3; 12 positions match TRBD1. This CDR3 has 14 residues. V shed 8 bases and J 5 bases; nucleotides not matched to a gene: 5. Germline V lookup: CDR1 MNHEY, CDR2 SVGAGI. CDR3: CASSGQGARDTQYF. In DNA, the CDR3 is TGTGCCAGCTCGGGACAGGGGGCGCGAGATACGCAGTATTTT.

With respect to this clone: The same CDR3 can be traced to other DNA sequences in this sample. The rearrangement links TRBV5-4 to TRBJ2-7; a weak D match, TRBD1 (6 bases). The CDR3 is made up of 14 amino acids. CDR1 SGHNT and CDR2 YYREEE come from the germline V gene (reference sequence). V lost 0 bases and J 3 bases, leaving 10 bases between the germline ends. DNA for the CDR3: TGTGCCAGCAGCTTGGCAGGGGCGGACTACGAGCAGTACTTC. Protein sequence: CASSLAGADYEQYF.

Notes on this clone: Other nucleotide sequences from this sample produce the same CDR3. The chain carries TRBV7-2 and TRBJ2-7, with D hard to call. Trimming removed 4 bases at V and 3 bases at J, with 4 bases between. The CDR3 covers 11 residues. Germline loops: CDR1 SGHTA, CDR2 FQGNSA. The CDR3 sequence is CASSSYYEQYF. The CDR3 nucleotides read TGTGCCAGCAGCTCATACTACGAGCAGTACTTC.

The rearrangement links TRBV12-3 or TRBV12-4 to TRBJ2-3; D uncertain. V dropped 4 bases and J dropped 0 bases, with 5 bases sitting between them. The CDR3 contains 13 residues. CDR3 sequence: CASSYDSTDTQYF. The CDR3 nucleotides read TGTGCCAGCAGTTACGACAGCACAGATACGCAGTATTTT.

The CDR3, as DNA: TGCAGCGTTGAAGAGGGTCGGGGGACGATGAGTGGCTACACCTTC. Amino acid sequence: CSVEEGRGTMSGYTF. The chain links TRBV29-1 to TRBJ1-2; TRBD1 is a possible D gene (5 bases). Trimming cost V 0 bases and J 7 bases, with 18 bases left between them. This CDR3 has 15 amino acids. Germline V gene data show CDR1 as SQVTM and CDR2 as ANQGSEA.

The rearrangement links TRBV6-1 to TRBJ2-3; TRBD2 matches at 7 bases. Trimming at V came to 1 base and at J to 6 bases, leaving 10 bases not matched to a gene. Germline CDR1 reads MNHNS; CDR2 reads SASEGT. The CDR3 loop spans 16 amino acids. CDR3 in DNA: TGTGCCAGCAGTGAAGTAGCAGAAGCGGGGAAGGATACGCAGTATTTT. This gives the protein CASSEVAEAGKDTQYF.

This chain joins TRBV6-2 or TRBV6-3 and TRBJ2-1; D possibly matches TRBD1 or TRBD2 (5 bases each). V was clipped by 6 bases and J by 5 bases, with 17 bases between them. Germline CDR1 MNHEY, CDR2 SVGEGT. This CDR3 is built from 15 residues. In DNA, the CDR3 is TGTGCCAGCAGCTCGACCCTTCGGGACCACAATGAGCAGTTCTTC. This codes for CASSSTLRDHNEQFF.

The chain employs TRBV12-5 and TRBJ2-5; 13 positions agree with TRBD2. CDR1 and CDR2 from the germline V gene are LGHNT and FRNRAP. The CDR3 sequence is 17 residues long. V shed 6 bases, J shed 5 bases, and the junction held 12 bases outside the gene matches. The chain's CDR3 is CASGRPLAGGVVETQYF. CDR3 bases: TGTGCTAGTGGCCGACCACTAGCGGGGGGGGTTGTGGAGACCCAGTACTTC.

This clone has a handful of counts. This chain connects TRBV4-3 to TRBJ1-2; D is possibly TRBD1 (6 bases). Germline V gives CDR1 LGHNA, CDR2 YSLEER. The CDR3 spans 14 residues. The ends were cut back, 5 bases at V and 3 bases at J, with 13 bases in the middle. CDR3 sequence reads: CASSTRGAHYGYTF. CDR3 nucleotide sequence: TGCGCCAGCAGCACCAGGGGCGCGCACTATGGCTACACCTTC.

The CDR3 DNA sequence: TGTGCCATCAGTGAATACGGGGATTCAACTAATGAAAAACTGTTTTTT. It yields the protein CAISEYGDSTNEKLFF. This chain connects TRBV10-3 to TRBJ1-4; no clear D. CDR3 length: 16 residues. Trimming cost V 3 bases and J 0 bases, with 11 bases left between them. The germline gives CDR1 ENHRY, CDR2 SYGVKD.

This CDR3 reads CARAGGSDGYTF. In DNA, the CDR3 is TGTGCCAGAGCAGGGGGCAGTGATGGCTACACCTTC. The chain is built from TRBV2 and TRBJ1-2, with TRBD1 matching 8 bases. CDR3 length: 12 residues. The germline V gene has CDR1 SNHLY and CDR2 FYNNEI. V lost 9 bases, J lost 6 bases, and 6 bases stayed unmatched.

This chain joins TRBV29-1 and TRBJ2-1, with D tentatively TRBD1 or TRBD2 (5 bases each). From germline, CDR1 is SQVTM and CDR2 ANQGSEA. The V gene lost 5 bases and the J gene lost 10 bases, with 24 bases spanning the gap. The CDR3 covers 15 residues. CDR3 residues: CSVPEPGPATREQFF. The DNA of the CDR3 is TGCAGCGTTCCAGAACCGGGACCCGCAACTAGGGAGCAGTTCTTC.

The chain carries TRBV3-1 (or the pseudogene TRBV3-2) and TRBJ1-2; D is ambiguous. V lost 3 bases and J 7 bases, leaving 9 bases between the germline ends. This CDR3 comprises 12 residues. Looked up from germline, CDR1 is LGHDT and CDR2 is YNNKEL (reference sequence). CDR3 DNA: TGTGCCAGCAGCCACAGGTCACTTGGCTACACCTTC. This codes for CASSHRSLGYTF.

This clone was seen just once. The genes are TRBV2 and TRBJ2-5, with 7 bases identical to TRBD1. The V segment lost 6 bases and the J segment 5 bases; nucleotides outside the gene matches: 0. CDR1 and CDR2 (germline): SNHLY, FYNNEI. The CDR3 covers 11 residues. Here the CDR3 reads CASRDRETQYF. In DNA, the CDR3 is TGTGCCAGCAGGGACAGGGAGACCCAGTACTTC.

V gene TRBV11-2 combines with J gene TRBJ2-7; maybe TRBD2 (7 bases). The CDR3 length is 16 residues. Looked up from germline, CDR1 is SGHAT and CDR2 is FQNNGV. V lost 0 bases and J 2 bases, leaving 14 bases between the germline ends. As DNA, the CDR3 is TGTGCCAGCAGCTTAGATCCGGGGGGCCTAACCTACGAGCAGTACTTC. Its translation: CASSLDPGGLTYEQYF.

The rearrangement joins TRBV7-2 to TRBJ1-5; weak D call: TRBD1 (6 bases). The germline V and J ends were trimmed by 1 base and 4 bases, with 11 bases remaining between them. The germline V gene encodes CDR1 SGHTA and CDR2 FQGNSA. The CDR3 runs to 15 residues. In DNA, the CDR3 is TGTGCCAGCAGCTTAGTGTCGGGGGCGAATCAGCCCCAGCATTTT. Its protein product is CASSLVSGANQPQHF.

In the case of this clone: The identical CDR3 is also encoded by other nucleotide sequences in the sample. J is TRBJ2-7 and V is TRBV6-5, with 7 bases aligning to TRBD1. CDR1 and CDR2 from the germline V gene are MNHEY and SVGAGI. The CDR3 has 15 amino acids. The V gene end was trimmed by 5 bases and the J gene end by 0 bases; junction bases not matched to a gene: 7. The CDR3 sequence: CASSRDRVPSYEQYF. CDR3 DNA sequence: TGTGCCAGCAGTCGAGACAGGGTTCCCTCCTACGAGCAGTACTTC.

The chain employs TRBV18 and TRBJ1-1, with D possibly TRBD1 on 6 matching bases. The V end was cut by 2 bases, the J end by 0 bases, with 13 bases between. The CDR3 has 16 amino acids. Germline V gene sequence: CDR1 KGHSH, CDR2 LQKENI. CDR3: CASSPTGTLMNTEAFF. The CDR3 coding sequence is TGTGCCAGCTCACCAACCGGGACACTTATGAACACTGAAGCTTTCTTT.

The CDR3 DNA reads as TGTGCCTGGAGTGGCGGAAAAAATCAGCCCCAGCATTTT. Translating it yields CAWSGGKNQPQHF. This rearrangement joins TRBV30 to TRBJ1-5; D not resolved. The CDR3 is made up of 13 amino acids. Germline CDR1 reads GTSNPN; CDR2 reads SVGIG (reference sequence). Trimming shortened V by 1 base and J by 4 bases, and 8 bases separated the two germline ends.

The V gene is TRBV5-1, the J gene TRBJ2-7; D assignment may be TRBD1 or TRBD2 (5 bases each). Germline V gene sequence: CDR1 SGHRS, CDR2 YFSETQ. The CDR3 has 20 residues. Between the trimmed V and J ends, which lost 4 bases and 1 base, there was a span of 30 bases. CDR3 coding DNA: TGCGCCAGCAGCGCAGACACCTTCGGGGACCTCTTCACTAAGTCCTACGAGCAGTACTTC. Translating it yields CASSADTFGDLFTKSYEQYF.

This clone was found a few times. This chain uses TRBV11-2 with TRBJ2-5, with 8 bases matching TRBD2. Trimming cost V 1 base and J 5 bases; bases outside gene matches: 15. Germline CDR1 SGHAT, CDR2 FQNNGV. CDR3 length equals 18 residues. This chain's CDR3 is CASSLGYGGDPGRETQYF. The DNA for the CDR3 is TGTGCCAGCAGCTTAGGTTACGGGGGGGATCCTGGCAGGGAGACCCAGTACTTC.

V usage is TRBV9 and J usage is TRBJ1-2; weak D call: TRBD1 (5 bases). The ends were cut back, 7 bases at V and 4 bases at J, with 8 bases in the middle. The CDR3 consists of 11 residues. CDR1 and CDR2 (germline): SGDLS, YYNGEE. CDR3: CASAGFYGYTF. The CDR3 coding sequence is TGTGCCAGCGCAGGGTTCTATGGCTACACCTTC.

V is TRBV15 and J is TRBJ2-1, with D tentatively TRBD1 (6 bases). Germline-derived CDR1 and CDR2 are LNHNV and YYDKDF (reference sequence). This CDR3 is built from 15 residues. V shed 0 bases and J shed 3 bases, with 9 bases lying between them. The CDR3 nucleotides are TGTGCCACCAGCAGAGACAGGGGCTACTACAATGAGCAGTTCTTC. This codes for CATSRDRGYYNEQFF.

The chain carries TRBV19 and TRBJ1-3; perhaps TRBD1 as D (5 bases). The CDR3 covers 15 residues. The V and J ends lost 9 bases and 0 bases respectively, with 15 bases between them. The germline V gene encodes CDR1 LNHDA and CDR2 SQIVND (reference sequence). The CDR3 here is CASAFWQGSGNTIYF. The CDR3 nucleotides are TGTGCCAGCGCTTTCTGGCAGGGCTCTGGAAACACCATATATTTT.

The chain has TRBV7-9 and TRBJ2-3, with a possible D match to TRBD1 (6 bases). This CDR3 has 14 amino acids. The V end was cut by 5 bases, the J end by 2 bases, with 11 bases between. The germline CDR1 and CDR2 sequences are SEHNR and FQNEAQ (reference sequence). CDR3 residues: CASSPGQSTDTQYF. CDR3 in DNA: TGTGCCAGCAGCCCTGGACAGTCCACAGATACGCAGTATTTT.

Only one count was recorded for this clone. The chain joins TRBV6-5 to TRBJ2-1, with 12 positions matching TRBD2. V was pared by 6 bases and J by 5 bases, with 2 bases of the junction left unmatched. CDR1 MNHEY and CDR2 SVGAGI come from the germline V gene. This CDR3 has 14 amino acids. The CDR3 sequence is CASRWTSGNNEQFF. For the CDR3, the DNA is TGTGCCAGCAGATGGACTAGCGGGAACAATGAGCAGTTCTTC.

This clone came up a few times. CDR3 sequence reads: CASSAHSGPSPLHF. The CDR3 DNA reads as TGTGCCAGCAGCGCCCACAGCGGCCCTTCACCCCTCCACTTT. This chain connects TRBV9 to TRBJ1-6, with D unclear. The CDR3 is 14 residues long. From germline, CDR1 is SGDLS and CDR2 YYNGEE. V was clipped by 3 bases and J by 9 bases, with 13 bases between them. The variable domain in full, completed from reference TRBV9 and TRBJ1-6, reads DSGVTQTPKHLITATGQRVTLRCSPRSGDLSVYWYQQSLDQGLQFLIQYYNGEERAKGNILERFSAQQFPDLHSELNLSSLELGDSALYFCASSAHSGPSPLHFGNGTRLTVT.